The 3 T cell receptor beta chains listed next were all sequenced from one sample in a study of breast tumors, draining lymph nodes, adjacent tissues. The lymph nodes were axillary draining lymph nodes from breast cancer patients. One entry per CDR3 protein, called by TCRdb with MiXCR from the multiplex PCR reads. The sample lists fewer than 200,000 distinct CDR3 sequences; about 33% were seen once. Sequenced: axillary lymph node tissue. The receptors derive from a female donor with breast cancer. Some clones in this sample may be carry-over from other donors' samples.

This clonotype was found many times. The chain uses TRBV5-6 and TRBJ1-4, with D unresolved. The CDR3 is 14 residues long. Deletions cut 3 bases from V and 4 bases from J, with 10 bases between. CDR1 is SGHDT, CDR2 YYEEEE, per germline. CDR3 protein: CASSSGSHNEKLFF. In DNA, the CDR3 is TGTGCCAGCAGCTCGGGGTCCCATAATGAAAAACTGTTTTTT.

The chain couples TRBV6-5 to TRBJ2-6, with a possible D match to TRBD1 (6 bases). CDR3 length: 15 amino acids. V was clipped by 6 bases and J by 4 bases, with 13 bases between them. Germline CDR1 reads MNHEY; CDR2 reads SVGAGI. This CDR3 is CASRPTGTGANVLTF. As DNA, the CDR3 is TGTGCCAGCAGGCCTACCGGGACAGGGGCCAACGTCCTGACTTTC.

A note on this clonotype: At one boundary the junction diverges from the germline segment, which might be a read error. The rearrangement joins TRBV20-1 to TRBJ2-6; 8 positions agree with TRBD1. The CDR3 contains 14 residues. CDR1 is DFQATT, CDR2 SNEGSKA, per germline (reference sequence). The CDR3 spells CSAPKSAGGNTEAF. The CDR3 DNA sequence: TGCAGTGCGCCCAAAAGCGCAGGGGGCAACACTGAAGCTTTC.